What follows are 3 T cell receptor beta chains derived from one specimen sequenced in a study of monozygotic twins with inflammatory bowel disease. TCRdb reprocessed the 5' RACE reads, with one entry per CDR3 protein and no DNA. Its table lists around 380,000 distinct CDR3 sequences. The sequenced sample consisted of blood. These receptors all come from a human donor with ulcerative colitis or Crohn's disease, or a healthy co-twin of an affected twin (not recorded which).

The chain couples TRBV20-1 to TRBJ2-1. This CDR3 spans 15 amino acids. Germline V CDR1 and CDR2: DFQATT, SNEGSKA (reference sequence). CDR3 sequence: CSAGKSLSSYNEQFF.

The CDR3 loop is CASSQLGYTGELFF. J is TRBJ2-2 and V is TRBV14. Germline V gene data show CDR1 as SGHDN and CDR2 as FVKESK. The CDR3 contains 14 residues.

The V call is TRBV27, the J call TRBJ1-2; TCRdb's D call, TRBD1, is unchecked because there is no DNA. Germline V gene data show CDR1 as MNHEY and CDR2 as SMNVEV (reference sequence). This CDR3 contains 17 residues. CDR3 sequence: CASSPRTAPLNRYGYTF.